This TCR beta chain stems from a study of vaccination effects on CD4 cells after COVID-19. This table comes from immunoSEQ multiplex PCR, and its TCRdb copy is limited to in-frame clones, with some not included. The data contain under 30,000 clones, roughly four fifths of them singletons. Expansion of antigen-specific CD4+ T cells with viral peptide pools was carried out by the ViraFEST assay before sequencing. After roughly ten days in culture, the CD4+ T cells were isolated. Participants received two doses of either the BNT162b2 or mRNA-1273 vaccine. Germline assignment: CDR1 SGHVS and CDR2 FQNEAQ. V was pared by 1 base and J by 0 bases, with 16 bases between. The CDR3 has 17 amino acids. With regard to this clone: The antigen is not known.

Sequencing was performed on CD4+ T cells from PBMCs cultured with HCoV-OC43 spike peptides, taken after COVID-19 vaccination. Documented subset: HCoV-OC43 spike overlapping peptide pool stimulation. The TCR originated in a human donor who received a COVID-19 vaccine. V gene TRBV7-8 combines with J gene TRBJ2-7; D is uncertain. CDR3 nucleotide sequence: TGTGCCAGCAGCTTAGTGGTGTCGGGCAGGTACTCCTACGAGCAGTACTTC. Amino acids: CASSLVVSGRYSYEQYF.